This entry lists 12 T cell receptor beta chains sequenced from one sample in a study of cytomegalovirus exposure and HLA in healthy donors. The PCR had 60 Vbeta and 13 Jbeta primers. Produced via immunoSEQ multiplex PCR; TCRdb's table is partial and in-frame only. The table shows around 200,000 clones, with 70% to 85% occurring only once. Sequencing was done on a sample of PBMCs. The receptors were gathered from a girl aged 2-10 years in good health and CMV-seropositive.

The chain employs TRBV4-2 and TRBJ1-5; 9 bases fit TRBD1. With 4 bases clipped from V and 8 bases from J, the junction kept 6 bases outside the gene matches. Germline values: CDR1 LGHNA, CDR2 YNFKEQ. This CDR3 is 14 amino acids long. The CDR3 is CASSRGQGLEPQHF. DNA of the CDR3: TGTGCCAGCAGCCGTGGACAGGGGCTGGAGCCCCAGCATTTT.

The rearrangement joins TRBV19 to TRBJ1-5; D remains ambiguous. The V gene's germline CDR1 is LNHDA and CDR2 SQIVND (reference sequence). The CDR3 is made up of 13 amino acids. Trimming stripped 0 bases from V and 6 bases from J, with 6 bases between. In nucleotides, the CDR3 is TGTGCCAGTAGTATAGAGGGCATTCAGCCCCAGCATTTT. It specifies CASSIEGIQPQHF.

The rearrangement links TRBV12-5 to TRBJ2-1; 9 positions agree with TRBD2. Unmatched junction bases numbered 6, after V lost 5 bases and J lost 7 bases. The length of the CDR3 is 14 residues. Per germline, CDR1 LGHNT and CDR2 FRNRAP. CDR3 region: CASGPSGIVNEQFF. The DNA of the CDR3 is TGTGCTAGTGGTCCTAGCGGGATTGTAAATGAGCAGTTCTTC.

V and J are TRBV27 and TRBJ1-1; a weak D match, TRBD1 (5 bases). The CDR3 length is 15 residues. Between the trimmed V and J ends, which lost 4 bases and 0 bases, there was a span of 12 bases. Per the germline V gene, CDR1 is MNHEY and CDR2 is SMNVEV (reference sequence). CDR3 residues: CASSYKRQMNTEAFF. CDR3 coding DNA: TGTGCCAGCAGTTATAAACGACAGATGAACACTGAAGCTTTCTTT.

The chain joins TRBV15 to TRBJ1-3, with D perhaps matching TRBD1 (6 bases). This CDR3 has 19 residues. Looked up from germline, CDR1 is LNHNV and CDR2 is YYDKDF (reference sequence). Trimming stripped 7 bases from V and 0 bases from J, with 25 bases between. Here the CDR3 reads CATTCFNVGRGFSGNTIYF. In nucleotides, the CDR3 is TGTGCCACCACGTGCTTTAATGTAGGCAGGGGTTTCTCTGGAAACACCATATATTTT.

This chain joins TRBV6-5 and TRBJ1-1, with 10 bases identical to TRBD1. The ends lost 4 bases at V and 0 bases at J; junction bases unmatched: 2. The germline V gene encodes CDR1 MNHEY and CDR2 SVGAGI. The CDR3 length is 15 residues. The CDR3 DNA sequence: TGTGCCAGCAGTTCCGGGACAGGGGTGAACACTGAAGCTTTCTTT. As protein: CASSSGTGVNTEAFF.

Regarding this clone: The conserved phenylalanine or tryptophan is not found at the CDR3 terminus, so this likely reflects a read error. The CDR3 region has the DNA TGTGCCAGCAGTGAAGGGTCAGGTTCACCCCTCCACTCT. This gives the protein CASSEGSGSPLHS. The chain has TRBV6-1 and TRBJ1-6, with D unresolved. The V end was cut by 1 base, the J end by 9 bases, with 7 bases between. The CDR3 extends over 13 amino acids. Germline CDR1 reads MNHNS; CDR2 reads SASEGT.

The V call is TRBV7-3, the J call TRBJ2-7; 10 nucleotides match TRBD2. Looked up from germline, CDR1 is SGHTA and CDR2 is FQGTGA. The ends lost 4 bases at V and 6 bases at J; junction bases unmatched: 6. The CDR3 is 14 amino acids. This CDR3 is CASSSGLAVGEQYF. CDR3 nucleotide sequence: TGTGCCAGCAGCTCTGGACTAGCGGTAGGCGAGCAGTACTTC.

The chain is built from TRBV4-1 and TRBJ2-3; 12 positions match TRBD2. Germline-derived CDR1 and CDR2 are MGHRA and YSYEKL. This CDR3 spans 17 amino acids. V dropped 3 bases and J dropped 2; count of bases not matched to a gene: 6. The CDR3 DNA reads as TGCGCCAGCAGCCAGCAGCGACTAGCGGGAGACACAGATACGCAGTATTTT. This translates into CASSQQRLAGDTDTQYF.

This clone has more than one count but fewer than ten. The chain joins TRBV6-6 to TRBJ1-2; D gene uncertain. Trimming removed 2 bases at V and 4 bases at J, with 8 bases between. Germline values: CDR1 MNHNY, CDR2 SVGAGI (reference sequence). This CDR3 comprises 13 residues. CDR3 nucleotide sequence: TGTGCCAGCAGTTACAGAGGAGGCTATGGCTACACCTTC. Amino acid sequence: CASSYRGGYGYTF.

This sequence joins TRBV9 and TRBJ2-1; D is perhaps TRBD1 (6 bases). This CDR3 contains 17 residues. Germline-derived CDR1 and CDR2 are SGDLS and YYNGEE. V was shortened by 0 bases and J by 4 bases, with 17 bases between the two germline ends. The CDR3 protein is CASSVGPPLRGYNEQFF. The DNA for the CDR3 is TGTGCCAGCAGCGTAGGGCCTCCTCTGAGGGGGTACAATGAGCAGTTCTTC.

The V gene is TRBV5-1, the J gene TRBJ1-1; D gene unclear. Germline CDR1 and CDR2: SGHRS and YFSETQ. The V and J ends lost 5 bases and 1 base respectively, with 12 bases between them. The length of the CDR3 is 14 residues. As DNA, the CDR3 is TGCGCCAGCAGTCAAGGTTCGGGGAACACTGAAGCTTTCTTT. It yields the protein CASSQGSGNTEAFF.